This is a list of T cell receptor beta chains from one sample in a study of blood T cell repertoires in COVID-19. Assay used: immunoSEQ multiplex PCR; TCRdb lists only in-frame clones, some missing. The sample includes 150,000 or so clones, roughly nine tenths of them seen just once. The specimen sequenced was peripheral blood. Source of these receptors: a woman in her thirties or forties with acute or convalescent COVID-19. The CDR3 runs from the conserved cysteine through the conserved F or W. The D gene is left open where the match is weak. Clone size is stated in some rows and not others, as once, few, many or a class when expanded.

V	J	D	size	DNA	CDR3
TRBV6-5	TRBJ2-7	NA	NA	TGTGCCAGCAGTCCCGACACCTCCTACGAGCAGTACTTC	CASSPDTSYEQYF
TRBV7-8	TRBJ2-1	NA	NA	TGTGCCAGCAGCTCTCGTAGCGGCAATGAGCAGTTCTTC	CASSSRSGNEQFF
TRBV7-8	TRBJ1-5	NA	NA	TGTGCCAGCAGCTCCCCCGATCAGCCCCAGCATTTT	CASSSPDQPQHF
TRBV7-9	TRBJ2-7	NA	NA	TGTGCCAGCAGCTCCCCGGGACAAACCTACGAGCAGTACTTC	CASSSPGQTYEQYF
TRBV6-5	TRBJ1-1	NA	NA	TGTGCCAGCAGAACCAGTGGACGGGAAAGGTCTTTCTTT	CASRTSGRERSFF
TRBV11-2	TRBJ2-7	TRBD1	NA	TGTGCCAGCGCCCCGGGACAGGGATACGAGCAGTACTTC	CASAPGQGYEQYF
TRBV11-2	TRBJ1-1	TRBD1	NA	TGTGCCAGCAGCTTAGGGACCAGACAGGGAAGGGGGAACACTGAAGCTTTCTTT	CASSLGTRQGRGNTEAFF
TRBV27	TRBJ2-7	TRBD2	NA	TGTGCCAGCAGTTCCCCCCGTCCGGGAGGGCCGGGGGAGCAGTACTTC	CASSSPRPGGPGEQYF
TRBV5-1	TRBJ2-7	NA	NA	TGCGCCAGCAGCGACGGGTCATTCGACGAGCAGTACTTC	CASSDGSFDEQYF
TRBV9	TRBJ2-7	TRBD2	NA	TGTGCCAGCAGCGTACTAGCGGGGGCAACCTACGAGCAGTACTTC	CASSVLAGATYEQYF
TRBV3-1/TRBV3-2	TRBJ1-5	NA	NA	TGTGCCAGCAGCCCTGGGCCAAATCAGCCCCAGCATTTT	CASSPGPNQPQHF
TRBV19	TRBJ2-1	TRBD2	NA	TGTGCCACCTTCTCGGGGACTAGTTTCGATGAGCAGTTCTTC	CATFSGTSFDEQFF
TRBV9	TRBJ2-7	NA	NA	TGTGCCAGCGGGAGAGTCCCCTACGAGCAGTACTTC	CASGRVPYEQYF
TRBV3-1/TRBV3-2	TRBJ2-1	TRBD2	NA	TGTGCCAGCAGCCAACTCTTTGGGACTAGCGGTTCTAGGGACTCCTACAATGAGCAGTTCTTC	CASSQLFGTSGSRDSYNEQFF
TRBV4-1	TRBJ2-7	NA	NA	TGCGCCAGCAGCCTAGACAGCTCCTACGAGCAGTACTTC	CASSLDSSYEQYF
TRBV11-3	TRBJ2-3	TRBD2	NA	TGTGCCAGCAGCTTAGATCCAAGCGGGAGGCGCACAGATACGCAGTATTTT	CASSLDPSGRRTDTQYF
TRBV3-1/TRBV3-2	TRBJ2-2	TRBD2	once	TGTGCCAGCAGCCGGGGCTTGAGCGGGGGGACGAACACCGGGGAGCTGTTTTTT	CASSRGLSGGTNTGELFF
TRBV4-1	TRBJ2-1	NA	NA	TGCGCCAGCAGCCAAGCGAAGACAGGACCCAATGAGCAGTTCTTC	CASSQAKTGPNEQFF
TRBV9	TRBJ1-1	TRBD1	NA	TGTGCCAGCAGCGTAGGGACAGGGGAGGTCACTGAAGCTTTCTTT	CASSVGTGEVTEAFF
TRBV19	TRBJ2-2	TRBD2	NA	TGTGCCAGTAGTATAGTTCCAGCGGGAGACACCGGGGAGCTGTTTTTT	CASSIVPAGDTGELFF
TRBV15	TRBJ1-2	NA	NA	TGTGCCACCAGCAGAGGCTCGGGACACGGCTACACCTTC	CATSRGSGHGYTF
TRBV5-1	TRBJ2-7	NA	NA	NA	CASSLSISVPTNRGLSSYEQYF
TRBV7-2	TRBJ1-1	NA	NA	TGTGCCAGCAGCTTAGTTGCAGGGATGGACACTGAAGCTTTCTTT	CASSLVAGMDTEAFF
TRBV7-3	TRBJ2-3	NA	once	TGTGCCAGCAGCCCAACAGGGAACACAGATACGCAGTATTTT	CASSPTGNTDTQYF
TRBV5-6	TRBJ1-4	TRBD1	NA	TGTGCCAGCAGCTTTAGGACAGGGTATAATGAAAAACTGTTTTTT	CASSFRTGYNEKLFF
TRBV5-1	TRBJ1-1	NA	NA	TGCGCCAGCAATAAACCCCTGGGGGGGAACACAAAGAACACTGAAGCTTTCTTT	CASNKPLGGNTKNTEAFF
TRBV3-1/TRBV3-2	TRBJ2-7	TRBD2	NA	TGTGCCAGCAGCCTCGGGACTAGCGGGAGAGCCTACGAGCAGTACTTC	CASSLGTSGRAYEQYF
TRBV27	TRBJ2-7	TRBD1	once	TGTGCCAGCAGTCCAGACTCCTTGACAGGGAAGGTCTACGAGCAGTACTTC	CASSPDSLTGKVYEQYF
TRBV10-2	TRBJ1-1	NA	once	TGCGCCAGCAGTGAAGTAACAGGGTTGGAAGCTTTCTTT	CASSEVTGLEAFF
TRBV10-3	TRBJ1-5	NA	NA	TGTGCCATCAGTGAGGTAAATCAGCCCCAGCATTTT	CAISEVNQPQHF